This T cell receptor beta chain was profiled in a study of neoadjuvant anti-PD-1 for oral cavity cancer. Study information: Patients mostly received three to four biweekly nivolumab doses at 3 mg/kg before surgery. Around day 43, patients without progression received a fourth nivolumab dose before surgery.

The method was immunoSEQ multiplex PCR; TCRdb's version includes in-frame clones alone and lacks a portion of them. This sample yields some 10,000 clones, of which roughly 62% are seen a single time; 4% to 4.5% belongs to the top ten. V shed 3 bases and J shed 2 bases, with 16 bases lying between them. Germline CDR1 and CDR2: SGHDT and YYEEEE. The CDR3 contains 16 residues. The time point denotes: after neoadjuvant nivolumab, at surgical resection. Patients had newly diagnosed, untreated stage II-IVA oral cavity squamous cell carcinoma. Cohort: HPV-negative, locally advanced oral cavity squamous cell carcinoma patients. This clone was observed a single time.

Sample: PBMCs, taken after nivolumab (anti-PD-1) treatment. The chain carries TRBV5-6 and TRBJ2-3; maybe TRBD2 (5 bases). This clonotype originated in a person aged 35 to 85 with oral cavity squamous cell carcinoma. The CDR3 loop reads CASSSRLQRSTDTQYF. The CDR3, as DNA: TGTGCCAGCAGCTCCCGCTTACAGCGGTCCACAGATACGCAGTATTTT.